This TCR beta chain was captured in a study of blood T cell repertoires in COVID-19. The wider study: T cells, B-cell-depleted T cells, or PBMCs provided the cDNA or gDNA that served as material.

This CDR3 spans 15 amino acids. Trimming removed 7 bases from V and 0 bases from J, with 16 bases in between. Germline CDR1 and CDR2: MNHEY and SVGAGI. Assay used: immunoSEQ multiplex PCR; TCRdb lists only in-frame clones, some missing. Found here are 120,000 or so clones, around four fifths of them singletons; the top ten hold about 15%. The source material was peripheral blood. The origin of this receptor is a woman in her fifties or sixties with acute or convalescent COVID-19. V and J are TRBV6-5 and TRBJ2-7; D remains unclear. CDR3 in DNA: TGTGCCAGCAAAGTGAGCTTGGGCAGCTCCTACGAGCAGTACTTC. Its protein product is CASKVSLGSSYEQYF.